What follows are 2 T cell receptor beta chains derived from one specimen sequenced in a study of T cells in Graves' hyperthyroidism and ophthalmopathy. Amplified regions were TCR beta CDR3 sequences from RNA transcripts. The HTBI primer set served for first-round RT-PCR of the TCR CDR3. TCRdb analysed the multiplex PCR reads with MiXCR anew, one entry per CDR3 protein. This table has around 350,000 distinct CDR3 sequences, 15% to 20% appearing once. Sequenced material: blood. The source is a woman between 25 and 40 years old with Graves' hyperthyroidism that later progressed to Graves' ophthalmopathy.

This clonotype was seen many times. The chain has TRBV20-1 and TRBJ2-2; no reliable D call. Trimming left V 6 bases short and J 6 bases short, with 8 bases between. Germline V gene data show CDR1 as DFQATT and CDR2 as SNEGSKA (reference sequence). The CDR3 totals 11 residues. The CDR3 region has the DNA TGCAGTGCCCCTCTGGCCGGGGAGCTGTTTTTT. It translates to CSAPLAGELFF.

The V gene is TRBV19, the J gene TRBJ1-5; no definite D call. Germline V gene data show CDR1 as LNHDA and CDR2 as SQIVND (reference sequence). CDR3 size: 14 residues. V gave up 6 bases and J gave up 0 bases, with 9 bases separating them. CDR3 residues: CASRNINSNQPQHF. In DNA form, the CDR3 reads TGTGCCAGTAGGAACATAAATAGCAATCAGCCCCAGCATTTT.